The 5 T cell receptor beta chains presented below share a single source sample, sequenced in a study of Ad26.COV2.S vaccination and SARS-CoV-2 variants. Clones were read by immunoSEQ multiplex PCR, and TCRdb kept only the in-frame ones, dropping some. The data contain roughly 460,000 clones, roughly nine tenths of them singletons. Noted treatment: roughly 19 received Ad26.COV2.S at low or high dose, single or two shots; roughly 5 received placebo; per-sample allocation not given. Sampling took place 63 days after the first vaccine or placebo injection. Material: peripheral blood, obtained in a trial of Ad26.COV2.S vaccine versus placebo. These receptors were taken from a person between 18 and 65 years old who received the Ad26.COV2.S COVID-19 vaccine or a placebo.

Of note for this clone: At the DNA level, this CDR3 is encoded by other sequences in the same sample as well. The chain links TRBV24-1 to TRBJ2-1; D is undetermined. In germline, CDR1 is KGHDR, CDR2 SFDVKD. V lost 2 bases and J lost 4, with 5 bases in between. The CDR3 extends over 13 amino acids. This chain's CDR3 is CATSDSSYNEQFF. The DNA for the CDR3 is TGTGCCACCAGTGATTCCAGTTACAATGAGCAGTTCTTC.

This clone was picked up a small number of times. The chain carries TRBV6-1 and TRBJ1-6; 8 nucleotides line up with TRBD1. This CDR3 region has 15 residues. Germline CDR1 reads MNHNS; CDR2 reads SASEGT. Germline trimming cut 3 bases from V and 9 bases from J; bases unmatched to any gene: 7. The CDR3 DNA reads TGTGCCAGCAGTGATAGGACAGGGAGGAGTTCACCCCTCCACTTT. This translates into CASSDRTGRSSPLHF.

V usage is TRBV6-5 and J usage is TRBJ2-1; perhaps TRBD1 as D (6 bases). The CDR3 length is 16 residues. CDR1 MNHEY and CDR2 SVGAGI come from the germline V gene. V was clipped by 0 bases and J by 0 bases, with 9 bases between them. CDR3 nucleotide sequence: TGTGCCAGCAGTTACTCTCCAGGGGACTCCTACAATGAGCAGTTCTTC. Translating it yields CASSYSPGDSYNEQFF.

This clone has a single count. This chain uses TRBV9 with TRBJ2-1, with TRBD1 identical over 10 bases. Germline V gene lookup returns CDR1 SGDLS and CDR2 YYNGEE. Losses at the gene ends were 0 bases for V and 4 bases for J; bases not matched to a gene: 4. The CDR3 consists of 16 residues. The CDR3 reads CASSVVPGQGYNEQFF. The CDR3 DNA follows: TGTGCCAGCAGCGTAGTCCCGGGACAGGGGTACAATGAGCAGTTCTTC. Full variable domain (remainder filled in from reference TRBV9 and TRBJ2-1): DSGVTQTPKHLITATGQRVTLRCSPRSGDLSVYWYQQSLDQGLQFLIQYYNGEERAKGNILERFSAQQFPDLHSELNLSSLELGDSALYFCASSVVPGQGYNEQFFGPGTRLTVL.

The V and J genes are TRBV9 and TRBJ1-6; D gene unclear. The V gene's germline CDR1 is SGDLS and CDR2 YYNGEE. V was trimmed by 4 bases and J by 11 bases, leaving 19 bases between them. CDR3 size: 15 residues. The CDR3 DNA reads as TGTGCCAGCAGCCCACCATGGCAGCATAGGACACCCCTCCACTTT. It translates to CASSPPWQHRTPLHF.